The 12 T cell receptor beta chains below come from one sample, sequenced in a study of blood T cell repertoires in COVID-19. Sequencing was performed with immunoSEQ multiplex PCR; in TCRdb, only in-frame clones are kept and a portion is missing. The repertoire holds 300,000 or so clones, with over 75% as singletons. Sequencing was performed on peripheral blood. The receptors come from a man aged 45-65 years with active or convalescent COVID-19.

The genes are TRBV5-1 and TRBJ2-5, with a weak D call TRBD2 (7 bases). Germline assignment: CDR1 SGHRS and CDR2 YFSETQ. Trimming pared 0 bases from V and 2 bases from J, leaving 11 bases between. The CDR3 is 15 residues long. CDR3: CASSLEGGLQETQYF. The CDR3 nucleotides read TGCGCCAGCAGCTTGGAGGGGGGGTTACAAGAGACCCAGTACTTC.

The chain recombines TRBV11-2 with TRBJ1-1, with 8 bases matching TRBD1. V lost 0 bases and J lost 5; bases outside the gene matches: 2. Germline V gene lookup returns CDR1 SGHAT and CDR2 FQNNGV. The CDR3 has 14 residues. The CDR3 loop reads CASSLDTGGTEAFF. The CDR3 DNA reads TGTGCCAGCAGCTTAGATACAGGGGGGACTGAAGCTTTCTTT.

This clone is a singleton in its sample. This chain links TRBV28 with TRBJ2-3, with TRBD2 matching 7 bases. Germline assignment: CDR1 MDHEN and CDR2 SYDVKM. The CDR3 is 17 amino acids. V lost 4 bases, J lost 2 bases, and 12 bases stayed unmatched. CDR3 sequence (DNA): TGTGCCAGCAGTTCTTATGCGCTAGCGGTGCCCACAGATACGCAGTATTTT. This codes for CASSSYALAVPTDTQYF.

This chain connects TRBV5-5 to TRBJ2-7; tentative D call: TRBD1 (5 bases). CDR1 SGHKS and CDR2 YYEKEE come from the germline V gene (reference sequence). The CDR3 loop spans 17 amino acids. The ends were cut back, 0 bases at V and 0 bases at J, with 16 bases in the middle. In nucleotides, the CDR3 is TGTGCCAGCAGCTTGGGAAGGGGCGGCTCCCTCTCCTACGAGCAGTACTTC. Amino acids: CASSLGRGGSLSYEQYF.

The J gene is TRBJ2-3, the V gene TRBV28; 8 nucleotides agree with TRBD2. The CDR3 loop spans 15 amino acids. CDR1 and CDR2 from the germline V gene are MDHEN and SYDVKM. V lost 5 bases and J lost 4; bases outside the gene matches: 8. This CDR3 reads CASSPPAGGADTQYF. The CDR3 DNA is TGTGCCAGCAGTCCCCCGGCGGGAGGTGCAGATACGCAGTATTTT.

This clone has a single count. The CDR3 coding sequence is TGTGCCAGCTCCCAGGGGAACACTGAAGCTTTCTTT. Protein: CASSQGNTEAFF. The chain recombines TRBV18 with TRBJ1-1; possibly TRBD1 for D (5 bases). Trimming removed 6 bases at V and 1 base at J, with 6 bases between. The CDR3 has 12 residues. The V gene's germline CDR1 is KGHSH and CDR2 LQKENI.

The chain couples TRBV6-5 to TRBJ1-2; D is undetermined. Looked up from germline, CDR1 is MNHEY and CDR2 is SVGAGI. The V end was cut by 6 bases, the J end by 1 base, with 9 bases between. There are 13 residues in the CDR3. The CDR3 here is CASRPTDNYGYTF. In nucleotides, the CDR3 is TGTGCCAGCAGACCCACAGATAACTATGGCTACACCTTC.

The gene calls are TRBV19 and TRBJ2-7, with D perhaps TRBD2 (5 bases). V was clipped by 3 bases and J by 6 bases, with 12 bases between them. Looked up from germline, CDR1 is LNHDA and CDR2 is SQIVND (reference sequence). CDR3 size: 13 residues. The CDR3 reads CASSIGRAGEQYF. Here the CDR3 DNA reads TGTGCCAGTAGTATCGGAAGGGCGGGCGAGCAGTACTTC.

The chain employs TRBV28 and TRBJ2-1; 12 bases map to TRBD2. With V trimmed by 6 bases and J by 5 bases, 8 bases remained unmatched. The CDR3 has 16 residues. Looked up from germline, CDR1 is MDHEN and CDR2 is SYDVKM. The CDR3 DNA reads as TGTGCCAGCAGGGCCCCGACTAGCGGGGGAGACAATGAGCAGTTCTTC. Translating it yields CASRAPTSGGDNEQFF.

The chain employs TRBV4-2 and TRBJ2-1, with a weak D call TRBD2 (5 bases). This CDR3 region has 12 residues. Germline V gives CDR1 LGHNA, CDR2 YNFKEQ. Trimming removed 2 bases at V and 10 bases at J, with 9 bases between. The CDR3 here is CASSQTSGEQFF. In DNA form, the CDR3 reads TGTGCCAGCAGCCAAACCAGCGGCGAGCAGTTCTTC.

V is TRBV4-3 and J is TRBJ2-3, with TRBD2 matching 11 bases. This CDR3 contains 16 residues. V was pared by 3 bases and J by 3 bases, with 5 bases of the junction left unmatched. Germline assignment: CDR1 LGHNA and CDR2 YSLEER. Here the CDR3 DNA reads TGCGCCAGCAGCCACATAGCGGGGGGGCGGACAGATACGCAGTATTTT. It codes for CASSHIAGGRTDTQYF.

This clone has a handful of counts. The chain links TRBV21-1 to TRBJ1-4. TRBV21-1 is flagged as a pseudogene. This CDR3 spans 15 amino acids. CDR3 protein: CASSKPRGVPEKLFF. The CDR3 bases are TGTGCCAGCAGCAAACCCCGCGGGGTGCCGGAAAAACTGTTTTTT.